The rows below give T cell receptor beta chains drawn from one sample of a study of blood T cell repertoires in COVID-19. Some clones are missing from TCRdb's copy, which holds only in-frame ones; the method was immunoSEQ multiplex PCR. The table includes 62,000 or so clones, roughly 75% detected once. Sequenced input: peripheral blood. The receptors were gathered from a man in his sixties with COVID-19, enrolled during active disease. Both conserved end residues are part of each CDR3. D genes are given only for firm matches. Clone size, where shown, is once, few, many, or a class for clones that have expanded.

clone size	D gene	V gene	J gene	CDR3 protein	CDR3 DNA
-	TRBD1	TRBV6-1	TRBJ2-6	CASSVRWTGRSGANVLTF	TGTGCCAGCAGTGTGAGGTGGACAGGGCGCTCTGGGGCCAACGTCCTGACTTTC
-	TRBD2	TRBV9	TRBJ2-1	CASGPGGEQFF	TGTGCCAGCGGTCCGGGGGGAGAGCAGTTCTTC
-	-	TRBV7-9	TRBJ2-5	CASSLQREQETQYF	TGTGCCAGCAGCTTACAACGGGAGCAAGAGACCCAGTACTTC
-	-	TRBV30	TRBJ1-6	CAWSVPGRANSPLHF	TGTGCCTGGAGTGTACCGGGCAGGGCTAATTCACCCCTCCACTTT
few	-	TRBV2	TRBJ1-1	CASSARQSWNTEAFF	TGTGCCAGCAGTGCTAGACAGTCTTGGAACACTGAAGCTTTCTTT
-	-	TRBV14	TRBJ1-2	CASSHPEASGRNYGYTF	TGTGCCAGCAGCCACCCAGAGGCGTCAGGGAGGAACTATGGCTACACCTTC
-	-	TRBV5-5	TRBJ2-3	CASSTLTSSGDTQYF	TGTGCCAGCAGCACACTGACATCGAGCGGAGATACGCAGTATTTT
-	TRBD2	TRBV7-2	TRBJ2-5	CASSPGSGRAGETQYF	TGTGCCAGCAGCCCAGGCAGCGGGAGGGCCGGGGAGACCCAGTACTTC
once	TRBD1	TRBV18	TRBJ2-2	CASSLGTVVGELFF	TGTGCCAGCTCACTGGGGACAGTAGTCGGGGAGCTGTTTTTT
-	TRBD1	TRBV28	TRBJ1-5	CASSPGQGNQPQHF	TGTGCCAGCAGTCCCGGACAGGGTAATCAGCCCCAGCATTTT
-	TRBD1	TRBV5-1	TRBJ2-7	CASSSGTGFYEQYF	TGCGCCAGCAGCTCCGGGACAGGGTTCTACGAGCAGTACTTC
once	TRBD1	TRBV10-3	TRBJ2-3	CAIKEDRATDTQYF	TGTGCCATCAAAGAGGACAGGGCAACAGATACGCAGTATTTT
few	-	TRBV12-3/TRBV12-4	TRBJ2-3	CASSFLDTQYF	TGTGCCAGCAGTTTCCTAGATACGCAGTATTTT
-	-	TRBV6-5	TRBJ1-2	CASRREDPHGYTF	TGTGCCAGCAGGCGAGAGGATCCACATGGCTACACCTTC
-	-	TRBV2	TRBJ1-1	CASSAEIEAFF	TGTGCCAGCAGTGCAGAAATTGAAGCTTTCTTT
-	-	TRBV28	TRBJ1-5	CASRPAQGFQPQHF	TGTGCCAGCAGGCCAGCGCAGGGGTTTCAGCCCCAGCATTTT
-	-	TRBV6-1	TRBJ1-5	CASSERRGQPQHF	TGTGCCAGCAGTGAACGACGGGGTCAGCCCCAGCATTTT
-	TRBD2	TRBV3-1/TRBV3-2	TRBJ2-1	CASSTHAGRGGLNNEQFF	TGTGCCAGCAGCACCCACGCGGGGCGGGGGGGCCTTAACAATGAGCAGTTCTTC